The next 7 T cell receptor beta chains were all read from a single sample in a study of cytomegalovirus exposure and HLA in healthy donors. The PCR had 60 Vbeta and 13 Jbeta primers. Some clones are missing from TCRdb's copy, which holds only in-frame ones; the method was immunoSEQ multiplex PCR. The sample carries over 150,000 clones, 70% to 85% recorded once. Sequencing was carried out using PBMCs. The receptors were gathered from a man aged 50 or older in good health and CMV-seropositive.

The rearrangement joins TRBV28 to TRBJ1-1; no clear D. Trimming took 7 bases from V and 4 from J, leaving 13 bases between them. CDR3 length: 13 residues. Germline V gives CDR1 MDHEN, CDR2 SYDVKM. The CDR3 DNA follows: TGTGCCAGCACCTCACGGTGGGCCACTGAAGCTTTCTTT. It translates to CASTSRWATEAFF.

The chain links TRBV9 to TRBJ1-3, with unresolved D. The CDR3 contains 14 residues. From germline, CDR1 is SGDLS and CDR2 YYNGEE. V dropped 4 bases and J dropped 0 bases, with 8 bases sitting between them. As DNA, the CDR3 is TGTGCCAGCAGCCTAATCGGCTCTGGAAACACCATATATTTT. It specifies CASSLIGSGNTIYF.

V usage is TRBV19 and J usage is TRBJ1-5, with 7 positions matching TRBD1. The CDR3 sequence is 14 residues long. Germline V lookup: CDR1 LNHDA, CDR2 SQIVND (reference sequence). J was trimmed by 3 bases and V by 6 bases; bases with no gene match: 5. CDR3 in amino acids: CASREGQSNQPQHF. The CDR3 DNA sequence: TGTGCCAGTAGGGAGGGACAGTCCAATCAGCCCCAGCATTTT.

The chain carries TRBV7-6 and TRBJ2-1; TRBD2 might be the D (6 bases). Germline V gives CDR1 SGHVS, CDR2 FNYEAQ. The CDR3 totals 14 residues. The V end was cut by 1 base, the J end by 7 bases, with 11 bases between. The CDR3 DNA sequence: TGTGCCAGCAGCTTAGGAGGAGGGTGGAATGAGCAGTTCTTC. Its translation is CASSLGGGWNEQFF.

This clone was counted a few times. V gene TRBV4-1 combines with J gene TRBJ2-1; 13 nucleotides align to TRBD2. This CDR3 contains 18 residues. Germline assignment: CDR1 MGHRA and CDR2 YSYEKL. Unmatched junction bases numbered 4, after V lost 0 bases and J lost 2 bases. The CDR3 DNA follows: TGCGCCAGCAGCCAAGACTGGACTAGCGGGGGTACCTACAATGAGCAGTTCTTC. Translation: CASSQDWTSGGTYNEQFF.

The rearrangement links TRBV19 to TRBJ2-5, with 7 bases aligning to TRBD1. CDR1 and CDR2 from the germline V gene are LNHDA and SQIVND (reference sequence). The CDR3 has 15 amino acids. Trimming at V came to 10 bases and at J to 4 bases, leaving 15 bases not matched to a gene. CDR3 sequence reads: CATQTGPLGVETQYF. CDR3 nucleotides: TGTGCCACCCAGACAGGGCCATTAGGAGTAGAGACCCAGTACTTC.

This chain uses TRBV5-5 with TRBJ2-7; D may be TRBD1 (6 bases). V was cut by 0 bases and J by 3 bases, with 13 bases left in between. CDR1 is SGHKS and CDR2 is YYEKEE in the germline V gene (reference sequence). The CDR3 contains 15 residues. The CDR3: CASSLGGTTDYEQYF. The CDR3 region has the DNA TGTGCCAGCAGCTTGGGTGGGACAACGGACTACGAGCAGTACTTC.